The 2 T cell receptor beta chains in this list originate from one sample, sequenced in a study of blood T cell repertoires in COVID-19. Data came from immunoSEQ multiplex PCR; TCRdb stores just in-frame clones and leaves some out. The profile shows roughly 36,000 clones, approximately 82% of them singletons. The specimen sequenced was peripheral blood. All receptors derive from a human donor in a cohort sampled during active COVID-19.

Here the CDR3 reads CASSWAGSYTEAFF. DNA for the CDR3: TGTGCCAGCAGTTGGGCAGGGTCGTACACTGAAGCTTTCTTT. The V gene is TRBV6-5, the J gene TRBJ1-1, with TRBD1 as a possible D gene (5 bases). The CDR3 covers 14 residues. CDR1 is MNHEY, CDR2 SVGAGI, per germline. V lost 4 bases to trimming and J lost 3 bases, with 12 bases between them.

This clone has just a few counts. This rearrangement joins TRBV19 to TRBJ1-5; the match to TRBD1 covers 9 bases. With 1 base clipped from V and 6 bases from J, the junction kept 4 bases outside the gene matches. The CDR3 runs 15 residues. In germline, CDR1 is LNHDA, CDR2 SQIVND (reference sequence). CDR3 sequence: CASSIGGTGTQPQHF. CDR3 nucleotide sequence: TGTGCCAGTAGTATAGGTGGGACAGGGACTCAGCCCCAGCATTTT.